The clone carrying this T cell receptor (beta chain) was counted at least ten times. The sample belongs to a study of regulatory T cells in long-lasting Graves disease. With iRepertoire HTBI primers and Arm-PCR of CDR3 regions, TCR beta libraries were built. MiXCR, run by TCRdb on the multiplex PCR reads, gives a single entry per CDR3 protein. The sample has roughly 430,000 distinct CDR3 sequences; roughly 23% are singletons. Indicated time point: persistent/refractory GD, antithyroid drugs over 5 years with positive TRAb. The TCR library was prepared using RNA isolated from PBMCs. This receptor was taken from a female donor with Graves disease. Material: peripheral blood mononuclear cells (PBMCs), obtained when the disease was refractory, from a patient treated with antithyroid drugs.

In nucleotides, the CDR3 is TGTGCCAGCAGCCAAGGACATACCGCGGACACCGGGGAGCTGTTTTTT. Protein: CASSQGHTADTGELFF. This chain links TRBV3-1 with TRBJ2-2; D not certain. V was cut by 1 base and J by 3 bases, with 12 bases left in between. The CDR3 spans 16 residues. Germline V gene sequence: CDR1 LGHDT, CDR2 YNNKEL (reference sequence).